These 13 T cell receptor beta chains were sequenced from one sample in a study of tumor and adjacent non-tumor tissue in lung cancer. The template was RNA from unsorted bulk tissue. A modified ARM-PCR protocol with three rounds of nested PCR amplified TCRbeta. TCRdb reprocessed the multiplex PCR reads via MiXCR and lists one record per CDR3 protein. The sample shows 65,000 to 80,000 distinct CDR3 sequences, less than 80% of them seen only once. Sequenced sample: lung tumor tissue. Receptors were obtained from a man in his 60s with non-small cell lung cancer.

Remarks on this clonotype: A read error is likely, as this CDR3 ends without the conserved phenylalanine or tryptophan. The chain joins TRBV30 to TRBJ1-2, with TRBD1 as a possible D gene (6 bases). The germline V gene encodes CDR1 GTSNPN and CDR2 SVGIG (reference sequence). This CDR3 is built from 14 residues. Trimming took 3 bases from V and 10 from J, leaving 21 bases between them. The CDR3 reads CAWRPGHLGEAYTS. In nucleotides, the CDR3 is TGTGCCTGGAGGCCGGGACACCTCGGGGAGGCCTACACCTCC.

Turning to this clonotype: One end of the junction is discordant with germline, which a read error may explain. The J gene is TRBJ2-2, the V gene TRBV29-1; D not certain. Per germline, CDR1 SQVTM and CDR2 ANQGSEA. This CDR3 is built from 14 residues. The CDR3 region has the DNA TGCAGCGTTGAACCCTCCACGAAGACCGGGGAGCTGTTTTTT. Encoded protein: CSVEPSTKTGELFF.

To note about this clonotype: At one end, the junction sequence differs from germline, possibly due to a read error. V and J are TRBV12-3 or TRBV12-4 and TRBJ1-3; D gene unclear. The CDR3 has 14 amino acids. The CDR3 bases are TGTGCCAACAGTTTAGTATTGCGTGGAAACACCATATATTTT. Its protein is CANSLVLRGNTIYF.

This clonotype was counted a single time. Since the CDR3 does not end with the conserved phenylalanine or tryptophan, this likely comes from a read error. The CDR3 protein is CSVRVSSSGANVLTL. The CDR3 region has the DNA TGCAGCGTGAGGGTTTCTAGCTCAGGGGCCAACGTCCTGACTCTC. The V gene is TRBV29-1, the J gene TRBJ2-6; D is perhaps TRBD2 (5 bases). V was trimmed by 6 bases and J by 4 bases, leaving 16 bases between them. CDR1 and CDR2 (germline): SQVTM, ANQGSEA. The CDR3 is 15 residues long.

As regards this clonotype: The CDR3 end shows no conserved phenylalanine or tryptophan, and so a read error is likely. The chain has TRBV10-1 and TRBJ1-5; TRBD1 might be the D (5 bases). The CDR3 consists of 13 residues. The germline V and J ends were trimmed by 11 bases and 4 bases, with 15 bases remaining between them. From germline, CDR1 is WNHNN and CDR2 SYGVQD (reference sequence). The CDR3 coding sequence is TGCGCCGGGGCCTGGAGCTGGAATCAGCCCCAGCATTAT. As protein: CAGAWSWNQPQHY.

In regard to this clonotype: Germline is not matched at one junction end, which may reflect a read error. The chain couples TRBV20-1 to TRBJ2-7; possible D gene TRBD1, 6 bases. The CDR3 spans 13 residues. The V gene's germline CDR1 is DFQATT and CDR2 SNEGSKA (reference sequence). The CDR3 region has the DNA TGTAGTGCTTGTATGGGGGCGTACAACGAGCAGTACTTC. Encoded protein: CSACMGAYNEQYF.

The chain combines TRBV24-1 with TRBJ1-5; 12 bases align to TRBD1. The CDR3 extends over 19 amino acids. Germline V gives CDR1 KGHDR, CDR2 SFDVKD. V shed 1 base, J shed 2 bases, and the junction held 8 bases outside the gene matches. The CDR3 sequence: CATSDLAGTGGACNQPQHF. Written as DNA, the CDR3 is TGTGCCACCAGTGATTTAGCCGGGACAGGGGGCGCCTGCAATCAGCCCCAGCATTTT.

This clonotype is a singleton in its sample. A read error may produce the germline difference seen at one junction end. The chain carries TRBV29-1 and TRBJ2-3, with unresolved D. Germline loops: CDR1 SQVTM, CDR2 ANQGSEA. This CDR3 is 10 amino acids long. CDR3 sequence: CSGSVDTQCF. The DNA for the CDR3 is TGCAGCGGTAGTGTAGATACGCAGTGTTTT.

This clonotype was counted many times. The CDR3 loop is CASSSGPGNEQFF. CDR3 sequence (DNA): TGTGCCAGCAGTTCCGGGCCTGGGAATGAGCAGTTCTTC. The rearrangement links TRBV6-6 to TRBJ2-1; D is unresolved. Looked up from germline, CDR1 is MNHNY and CDR2 is SVGAGI (reference sequence). The CDR3 has 13 amino acids. V lost 4 bases, J lost 7 bases, and 11 bases lay in between.

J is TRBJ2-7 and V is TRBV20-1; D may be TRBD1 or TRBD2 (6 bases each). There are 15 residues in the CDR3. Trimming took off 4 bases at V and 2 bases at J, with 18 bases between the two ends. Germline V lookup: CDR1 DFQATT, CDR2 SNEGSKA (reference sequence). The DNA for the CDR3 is TGCAGTGCTACTGACGACGGGGGCCCTACCTACGAGCAGTACTTC. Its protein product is CSATDDGGPTYEQYF.

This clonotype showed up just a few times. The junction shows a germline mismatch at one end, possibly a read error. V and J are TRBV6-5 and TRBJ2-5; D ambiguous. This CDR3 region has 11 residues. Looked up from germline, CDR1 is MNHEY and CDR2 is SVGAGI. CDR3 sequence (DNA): TGTGCCAGCGGTTACAAAAAGACCCAGTACTTC. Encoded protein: CASGYKKTQYF.

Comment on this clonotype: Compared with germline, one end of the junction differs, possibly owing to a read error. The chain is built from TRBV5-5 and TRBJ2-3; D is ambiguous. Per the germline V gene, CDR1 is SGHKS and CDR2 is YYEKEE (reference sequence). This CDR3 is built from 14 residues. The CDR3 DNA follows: TGTGCCAGCAGCTTGGGCGGTGTTGAGGATACGCAGTACTTT. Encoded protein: CASSLGGVEDTQYF.

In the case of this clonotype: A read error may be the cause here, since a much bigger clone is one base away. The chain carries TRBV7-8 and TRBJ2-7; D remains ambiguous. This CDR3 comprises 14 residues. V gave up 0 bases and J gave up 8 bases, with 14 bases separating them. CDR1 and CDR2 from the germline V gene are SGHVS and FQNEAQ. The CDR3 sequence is CASSLARTSYKQYF. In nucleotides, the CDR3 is TGTGCCAGCAGCTTAGCGCGGACCTCTTACAAGCAGTACTTC.